This TCR beta chain was retrieved from a study of T-cell reconstitution after alpha-beta-depleted transplantation in children. General study findings and limits: Where some patients showed high TCRbeta diversity at day 60, it came from recipient T cells and thymic progenitors that had survived. Several hundred expanded graft clones reportedly gave rise to the alpha-beta T cells present about two months after transplant.

Unique molecular identifiers were incorporated into the prepared TCRbeta library. TCRdb reprocessed the PCR reads with MiXCR, giving one entry per CDR3 protein. The repertoire holds some 600,000 distinct CDR3 sequences, with approximately 13% as singletons. In the case of this clonotype: What it binds is not known.

Trimming removed 6 bases at V and 7 bases at J, with 16 bases between. Germline assignment: CDR1 MNHEY and CDR2 SVGAGI. The CDR3 has 14 residues. The material was PBMCs, mostly from graft donor cells, obtained 360 days after TCRalphabeta/CD19-depleted stem cell transplant. This sequence was found in a male patient aged 10 to 17 who had a stem cell transplant for acute myeloid leukemia, so the T cells may come from the graft donor. J is TRBJ1-5 and V is TRBV6-5; TRBD1 is a possible D gene (6 bases). In DNA form, the CDR3 reads TGTGCCAGCAGCCGAAAGGGGGGGTTGCAGCCCCAGCATTTT. Translating it yields CASSRKGGLQPQHF.